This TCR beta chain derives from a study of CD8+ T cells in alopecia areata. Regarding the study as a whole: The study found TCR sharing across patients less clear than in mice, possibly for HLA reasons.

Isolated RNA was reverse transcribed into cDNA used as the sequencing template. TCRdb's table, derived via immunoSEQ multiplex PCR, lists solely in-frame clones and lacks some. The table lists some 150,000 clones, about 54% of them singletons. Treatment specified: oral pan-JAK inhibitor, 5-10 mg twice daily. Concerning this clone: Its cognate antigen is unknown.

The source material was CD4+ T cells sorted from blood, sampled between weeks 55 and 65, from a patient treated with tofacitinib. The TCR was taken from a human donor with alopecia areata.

The CDR3 here is CASQRDRGTEAFF. The CDR3 DNA is TGTGCCTCCCAGAGGGACAGGGGCACTGAAGCTTTCTTT. The V call is TRBV2, the J call TRBJ1-1; TRBD1 agrees at 10 bases. This CDR3 is 13 amino acids long. The V and J ends lost 11 bases and 4 bases, in that order; junction bases with no gene match: 7. Germline assignment: CDR1 SNHLY and CDR2 FYNNEI.